Listed below are T cell receptor beta chains from one sample, sequenced in a study of T cells in Graves' hyperthyroidism and ophthalmopathy. TCRdb reprocessed the multiplex PCR reads via MiXCR and lists one record per CDR3 protein. The top ten clones hold 10% of a sample with roughly 100,000 distinct CDR3 sequences, roughly 39% of them seen once. The source material was peripheral blood or thyroid tissue (not recorded which). These receptors were taken from a woman aged 30 to 39 with Graves' hyperthyroidism. Both conserved end residues are part of each CDR3. A D gene is named only where the DNA matches it firmly. Only some rows state a clone size, as once, few, many or a class for expanded clones.

clone size: .
V gene: TRBV28
D gene: .
J gene: TRBJ2-2
CDR3 DNA: TGTGCCAGCAGTTTATGGCGGGGCGAGGGCAATCAGCCCGGGGAGCTGTTTTTT
CDR3 protein: CASSLWRGEGNQPGELFF

clone size: .
V gene: TRBV2
D gene: .
J gene: TRBJ1-5
CDR3 DNA: TGTGCCAGCAGCGACCAGGGTTACGGTCAGCCCCAGCATTTT
CDR3 protein: CASSDQGYGQPQHF

clone size: many
V gene: TRBV2
D gene: TRBD2
J gene: TRBJ2-7
CDR3 DNA: TGTGCCAGCAGATCTAGTAGCGGGAGTGTGTACGAGCAGTACTTC
CDR3 protein: CASRSSSGSVYEQYF

clone size: few
V gene: TRBV7-8
D gene: TRBD2
J gene: TRBJ2-7
CDR3 DNA: TGTGCCAGCAGTTCCCCCAATCGGGGGCTAGCGGGGACCTACGAGCAGTACTTC
CDR3 protein: CASSSPNRGLAGTYEQYF

clone size: many
V gene: TRBV9
D gene: .
J gene: TRBJ1-5
CDR3 DNA: TGTGCCAGCAGCGCGACAGGTCCGGAGGGGCCCCAGCATTTT
CDR3 protein: CASSATGPEGPQHF

clone size: many
V gene: TRBV7-2
D gene: .
J gene: TRBJ1-2
CDR3 DNA: TGTGCCAGCAGCTTCTGGGATGGCTACACCTTC
CDR3 protein: CASSFWDGYTF

clone size: .
V gene: TRBV7-2
D gene: .
J gene: TRBJ1-5
CDR3 DNA: TGTGCCGGCAGCTTTACGGGACCCACGGGGGGCCAGCCCCAGCATTTT
CDR3 protein: CAGSFTGPTGGQPQHF

clone size: .
V gene: TRBV7-2
D gene: TRBD1
J gene: TRBJ1-2
CDR3 DNA: TGTGCCAGCAGCTACCAACTGACAGGGCGAACCGACTACACCTTC
CDR3 protein: CASSYQLTGRTDYTF

clone size: .
V gene: TRBV7-8
D gene: .
J gene: TRBJ1-2
CDR3 DNA: TGTGCCAGCAGCGTTCCGGGACAAATATATGGCTACACCTTC
CDR3 protein: CASSVPGQIYGYTF

clone size: .
V gene: TRBV20-1
D gene: .
J gene: TRBJ1-2
CDR3 DNA: TGCAGTGCTAATATACAGGCAGACTATGGCCACACCTTC
CDR3 protein: CSANIQADYGHTF

clone size: .
V gene: TRBV10-3
D gene: TRBD2
J gene: TRBJ2-5
CDR3 DNA: TGTGCCATCAGTGGGGGACTAGCGGAAGAGACCCAGTACTTC
CDR3 protein: CAISGGLAEETQYF

clone size: .
V gene: TRBV7-2
D gene: TRBD1
J gene: TRBJ1-6
CDR3 DNA: TGTGCCAGCAGCGTGGCAGGGGGCGACTCACCCCTCCACTTT
CDR3 protein: CASSVAGGDSPLHF

clone size: .
V gene: TRBV4-2
D gene: .
J gene: TRBJ2-1
CDR3 DNA: TGTGCCAGCAGCCAAAGCAAGGGTCAATACAATGAGCAGTTCTTC
CDR3 protein: CASSQSKGQYNEQFF

clone size: many
V gene: TRBV6-5
D gene: .
J gene: TRBJ2-3
CDR3 DNA: TGTGCCACCCGTCTAGCGCGCACAGATACGCAGTATTTT
CDR3 protein: CATRLARTDTQYF

clone size: many
V gene: TRBV28
D gene: .
J gene: TRBJ1-1
CDR3 DNA: TGTGCCAGCAGCCCGGGTGTTTTGGCTTTCTTT
CDR3 protein: CASSPGVLAFF

clone size: many
V gene: TRBV28
D gene: .
J gene: TRBJ2-7
CDR3 DNA: TGTGCCAGCAGTCGTCCCGGGGATACCTACGAGCAGTACTTC
CDR3 protein: CASSRPGDTYEQYF

clone size: .
V gene: TRBV24-1
D gene: TRBD1
J gene: TRBJ2-2
CDR3 DNA: TGTGCCACCAGTGGCGCCGGGACAGGGGTCTCCGGGGAGCTGTTTTTT
CDR3 protein: CATSGAGTGVSGELFF

clone size: many
V gene: TRBV4-2
D gene: .
J gene: TRBJ1-5
CDR3 DNA: TGCGCCAGCAGCCAAGACCCCGGGATTCAGCCCCAGCATTTT
CDR3 protein: CASSQDPGIQPQHF

clone size: many
V gene: TRBV28
D gene: .
J gene: TRBJ2-7
CDR3 DNA: TGTGCCAGCAGGGGCGGGCAGGGTTGGAGCGAGCAGTACTTC
CDR3 protein: CASRGGQGWSEQYF

clone size: many
V gene: TRBV7-3
D gene: .
J gene: TRBJ1-1
CDR3 DNA: TGTGCCAGCAGCCCCACCGGGGGGGGGAGATCAAACACTGAAGCTTTCTTT
CDR3 protein: CASSPTGGGRSNTEAFF

clone size: many
V gene: TRBV12-3/TRBV12-4
D gene: .
J gene: TRBJ1-1
CDR3 DNA: TGTGCCAGCAGTTTAGCGGGGGGAAACACTGAAGCTTTCTTT
CDR3 protein: CASSLAGGNTEAFF

clone size: .
V gene: TRBV2
D gene: TRBD1
J gene: TRBJ1-1
CDR3 DNA: TGTGCCAGCAGTGCGACAGGGTTGGGGACTGAAGCTTTCTTT
CDR3 protein: CASSATGLGTEAFF

clone size: once
V gene: TRBV9
D gene: .
J gene: TRBJ2-3
CDR3 DNA: TGTGCCAGCAGCGGAGGACAGTCAAGTATCACAGATACGCGGTATTTT
CDR3 protein: CASSGGQSSITDTRYF

clone size: .
V gene: TRBV7-9
D gene: .
J gene: TRBJ1-6
CDR3 DNA: TGTGCCAGCAGCTTGAGGACCCAGAATTCACCCCTCCACTTT
CDR3 protein: CASSLRTQNSPLHF

clone size: many
V gene: TRBV10-3
D gene: .
J gene: TRBJ1-6
CDR3 DNA: TGTGCCATCACCGACGGCCAAAATTCACCCCTCCACTTT
CDR3 protein: CAITDGQNSPLHF

clone size: .
V gene: TRBV7-9
D gene: .
J gene: TRBJ1-1
CDR3 DNA: TGTGCCAGCAGGGCAGGACAGCGAATGAACACTGAAGCTTTCTTT
CDR3 protein: CASRAGQRMNTEAFF

clone size: many
V gene: TRBV29-1
D gene: TRBD1
J gene: TRBJ2-7
CDR3 DNA: TGCAGCATTCAACAGGGGTCCTACGAGCAGTACTTC
CDR3 protein: CSIQQGSYEQYF

clone size: once
V gene: TRBV7-9
D gene: .
J gene: TRBJ1-1
CDR3 DNA: TGTGCCAGCAGTGCTAGCAGCGACACTGAAGCTTTCTTT
CDR3 protein: CASSASSDTEAFF

clone size: many
V gene: TRBV2
D gene: .
J gene: TRBJ1-2
CDR3 DNA: TGTGCCAGCACCGATAGAGGGTTCGGCTACACCTTC
CDR3 protein: CASTDRGFGYTF

clone size: .
V gene: TRBV11-1
D gene: .
J gene: TRBJ2-5
CDR3 DNA: TGTGCCAGCAGTCCCGGGACAGTCAACACCGGGGGGCTATGGGAGACCCAGTACTTC
CDR3 protein: CASSPGTVNTGGLWETQYF

clone size: many
V gene: TRBV5-1
D gene: TRBD2
J gene: TRBJ2-5
CDR3 DNA: TGCGCCAGCAGCGGGACTAGCGGGGAAGAGACCCAGTACTTC
CDR3 protein: CASSGTSGEETQYF

clone size: .
V gene: TRBV12-3/TRBV12-4
D gene: TRBD2
J gene: TRBJ2-7
CDR3 DNA: TGTGCCAGCAGTTTACAGGTGACTAGCGGGAGCTCCTACGAGCAGTACTTC
CDR3 protein: CASSLQVTSGSSYEQYF

clone size: .
V gene: TRBV7-6
D gene: TRBD2
J gene: TRBJ2-7
CDR3 DNA: TGTGCCAGCAGTAGCGGGAGTCGACACGAGCAGTACTTC
CDR3 protein: CASSSGSRHEQYF

clone size: .
V gene: TRBV20-1
D gene: .
J gene: TRBJ2-5
CDR3 DNA: TGCAGTACGCCGGGGGGTAGGACAGTAGAGACCCAGTACTTC
CDR3 protein: CSTPGGRTVETQYF

clone size: many
V gene: TRBV12-3/TRBV12-4
D gene: .
J gene: TRBJ1-6
CDR3 DNA: TGTGCCAGCAGCCCGGACACTTCACCCCTCCACTTT
CDR3 protein: CASSPDTSPLHF

clone size: many
V gene: TRBV7-9
D gene: TRBD1
J gene: TRBJ1-3
CDR3 DNA: TGTGCCAGCAGCTCCCAGACAGGGGACTCTGGAAACACCATATATTTT
CDR3 protein: CASSSQTGDSGNTIYF

clone size: .
V gene: TRBV5-5
D gene: .
J gene: TRBJ1-1
CDR3 DNA: TGTGCCAACAGCTTGGAGGGCTCGAACACTGAAGCTTTCTTT
CDR3 protein: CANSLEGSNTEAFF

clone size: .
V gene: TRBV11-3
D gene: TRBD1
J gene: TRBJ2-7
CDR3 DNA: TGTGCCAGCAGCTTTGGACAGGGTGGAACCTACGAGCAGTACTTC
CDR3 protein: CASSFGQGGTYEQYF

clone size: .
V gene: TRBV11-2
D gene: .
J gene: TRBJ2-7
CDR3 DNA: TGCGCCAGCAGCTTTCGGGGGAGGATGATGGACGAGCAGTACTTC
CDR3 protein: CASSFRGRMMDEQYF

clone size: .
V gene: TRBV28
D gene: .
J gene: TRBJ2-2
CDR3 DNA: TGTGCCAGCAGTTTCTGGGCCGCGAACACCGGGGAGCTGTTTTTT
CDR3 protein: CASSFWAANTGELFF

clone size: few
V gene: TRBV9
D gene: TRBD2
J gene: TRBJ2-3
CDR3 DNA: TGTGCCAGCAGCGTAGGCGGGAGGGCCAGAACAGATACGCAGTATTTT
CDR3 protein: CASSVGGRARTDTQYF

clone size: many
V gene: TRBV9
D gene: .
J gene: TRBJ2-2
CDR3 DNA: TGTGCCAGCAGCGTAGGGCTGGGTCAGACTGCGAACACCGGGGAGCTGTTTTTT
CDR3 protein: CASSVGLGQTANTGELFF

clone size: few
V gene: TRBV7-9
D gene: TRBD1
J gene: TRBJ2-2
CDR3 DNA: TGTGCCAGCAGCCCCCCCCCGGGACAGCGAACCGGGGAGCTGTTTTTT
CDR3 protein: CASSPPPGQRTGELFF

clone size: .
V gene: TRBV5-1
D gene: TRBD1
J gene: TRBJ2-7
CDR3 DNA: TGTGCCAGCAGTCCCGGGACAGGGCAATACGAGCAGTACTTC
CDR3 protein: CASSPGTGQYEQYF

clone size: many
V gene: TRBV11-1
D gene: .
J gene: TRBJ2-7
CDR3 DNA: TGTGCCAGCAGTTGGACTATGGCAGCGTCCTACGAGCAGTACTTC
CDR3 protein: CASSWTMAASYEQYF

clone size: few
V gene: TRBV15
D gene: .
J gene: TRBJ1-2
CDR3 DNA: TGTGCCACCAGCAGGCCGGGCTTTCAGGAAGGCTACACCTTC
CDR3 protein: CATSRPGFQEGYTF

clone size: many
V gene: TRBV12-3/TRBV12-4
D gene: .
J gene: TRBJ1-1
CDR3 DNA: TGTGCCAGCACCTCCGGGCCAAAAGCTTTCTTT
CDR3 protein: CASTSGPKAFF

clone size: many
V gene: TRBV7-2
D gene: TRBD1
J gene: TRBJ1-4
CDR3 DNA: TGCGCCAGCAGCCACGCCACAGGGGGCAATGAAAAACTGTTTTTT
CDR3 protein: CASSHATGGNEKLFF

clone size: .
V gene: TRBV7-9
D gene: TRBD1
J gene: TRBJ1-2
CDR3 DNA: TGTGCCAGCAGAGAGGGACAGTTGGGCTACACCTTC
CDR3 protein: CASREGQLGYTF

clone size: many
V gene: TRBV12-3/TRBV12-4
D gene: .
J gene: TRBJ1-6
CDR3 DNA: TGTGCCAGCAGTGCCAACGGAAATTCACCCCTCCACTTT
CDR3 protein: CASSANGNSPLHF

clone size: few
V gene: TRBV18
D gene: .
J gene: TRBJ1-4
CDR3 DNA: TGTGCCAGCTCACCTATCGGAGATGAAAAACTGTTTTTT
CDR3 protein: CASSPIGDEKLFF

clone size: .
V gene: TRBV7-9
D gene: .
J gene: TRBJ2-5
CDR3 DNA: TGTGCCAGCAGCGTAGGGGGGACGAGGGTCGGGTCGGAGACCCAGTACTTC
CDR3 protein: CASSVGGTRVGSETQYF

clone size: .
V gene: TRBV7-3
D gene: .
J gene: TRBJ2-5
CDR3 DNA: TGTGCCAGCAGCTTAATTGGGGCAGTCCAAGAGACCCAGTACTTC
CDR3 protein: CASSLIGAVQETQYF

clone size: few
V gene: TRBV3-1
D gene: .
J gene: TRBJ2-7
CDR3 DNA: TGTGCCAGCAGCTCTCCTAATGACGTGGTTTACGAGCAGTACTTC
CDR3 protein: CASSSPNDVVYEQYF

clone size: .
V gene: TRBV20-1
D gene: TRBD2
J gene: TRBJ2-7
CDR3 DNA: TGCAGTGCTAGAGGGACTAGCGGGAGCTCCTACGAGCAGTACTTC
CDR3 protein: CSARGTSGSSYEQYF

clone size: many
V gene: TRBV20-1
D gene: .
J gene: TRBJ1-2
CDR3 DNA: TGCAGTGCTAGGTCTTCGGGTGGAGGCTATGGCTACACCTTC
CDR3 protein: CSARSSGGGYGYTF

clone size: .
V gene: TRBV2
D gene: TRBD1
J gene: TRBJ1-2
CDR3 DNA: TGTGCCAGCAGTGGCGTACAGGGGTACACCTTC
CDR3 protein: CASSGVQGYTF

clone size: many
V gene: TRBV11-2
D gene: .
J gene: TRBJ1-2
CDR3 DNA: TGTGCCAGCAGCTTAGCCGGCCAGAACTATGGCTACACCTTC
CDR3 protein: CASSLAGQNYGYTF

clone size: once
V gene: TRBV19
D gene: .
J gene: TRBJ1-1
CDR3 DNA: TGTGCCAGCCACGGTTCGAGGGCTGAAGCTTTCTTT
CDR3 protein: CASHGSRAEAFF